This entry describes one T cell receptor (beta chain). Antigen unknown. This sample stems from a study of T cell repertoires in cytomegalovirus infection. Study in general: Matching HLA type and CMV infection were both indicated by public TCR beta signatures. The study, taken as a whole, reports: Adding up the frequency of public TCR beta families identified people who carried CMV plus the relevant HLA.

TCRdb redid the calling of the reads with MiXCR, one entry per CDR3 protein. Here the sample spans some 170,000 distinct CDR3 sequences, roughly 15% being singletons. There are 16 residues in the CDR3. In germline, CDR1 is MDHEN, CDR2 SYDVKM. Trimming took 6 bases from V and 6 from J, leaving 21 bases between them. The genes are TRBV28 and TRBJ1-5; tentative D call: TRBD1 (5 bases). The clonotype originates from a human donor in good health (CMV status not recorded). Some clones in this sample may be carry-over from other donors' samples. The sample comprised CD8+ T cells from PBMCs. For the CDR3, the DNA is TGTGCCAGCAGCCCCGGGACGGGGAGGCAAAGTCAGCCCCAGCATTTT. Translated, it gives CASSPGTGRQSQPQHF.